Below are 18 T cell receptor beta chains sequenced from a single sample in a study of graft-versus-host responses after intestinal transplantation (dated by TCRdb to about 2021). The time point tag for this specimen amounts to: cells obtained before transplantation from donor or recipient. Libraries were prepared through the immunoSEQ multiplex PCR assay. TCRdb carries this immuneACCESS record with in-frame sequences only. Its versions omit some clonotypes, under half of them owing to an unresolved V gene in the studies checked, with the rest unexplained. Present in this sample are 130,000 or so clones, around 90% of which were seen just once. Together, the top ten hold 0.16% of the sample. Their cognate antigens are unknown. The sample in question was unstimulated CD4+ T cells sorted from spleen or lymph node cells, obtained before intestinal transplant. The receptors come from a human donor who received an intestinal transplant.

The gene calls are TRBV2 and TRBJ2-1; a possible D gene is TRBD2 (5 bases). The V and J ends lost 7 bases and 3 bases respectively, with 16 bases between them. In germline, CDR1 is SNHLY, CDR2 FYNNEI. CDR3 length: 15 amino acids. The CDR3 nucleotides read TGTGCCAGCAAAGCCGAGCTGGAGGACTACAATGAGCAGTTCTTC. Its protein is CASKAELEDYNEQFF.

The CDR3 coding sequence is TGCGCCAGCAGCTTGACGGGGGGCGGAGAGACCCAGTACTTC. Translated: CASSLTGGGETQYF. The chain has TRBV5-1 and TRBJ2-5; weak D call: TRBD2 (7 bases). This CDR3 has 14 amino acids. Trimming took off 1 base at V and 4 bases at J, with 11 bases between the two ends. Germline V lookup: CDR1 SGHRS, CDR2 YFSETQ.

CDR3 loop: CASSEWVSNQPQHF. The CDR3 DNA reads as TGTGCCAGCAGTGAATGGGTAAGCAATCAGCCCCAGCATTTT. The V call is TRBV6-1, the J call TRBJ1-5; D uncertain. Per the germline V gene, CDR1 is MNHNS and CDR2 is SASEGT. This CDR3 has 14 residues. V shed 2 bases and J shed 1 base, with 6 bases lying between them.

Note on this clone: This CDR3 is also generated by other DNA sequences in the sample. The chain recombines TRBV5-1 with TRBJ1-1; no clear D gene. The germline CDR1 and CDR2 sequences are SGHRS and YFSETQ. V lost 2 bases and J lost 7, with 12 bases in between. This CDR3 spans 13 amino acids. CDR3 protein: CASSLAERSEAFF. The CDR3 DNA reads as TGCGCCAGCAGCTTAGCCGAGAGAAGTGAAGCTTTCTTT.

V and J are TRBV11-3 and TRBJ2-1, with TRBD1 identical over 8 bases. Unmatched junction bases numbered 4, after V lost 3 bases and J lost 3 bases. Germline assignment: CDR1 SGHNT and CDR2 YENEEA. The CDR3 is made up of 15 amino acids. The DNA of the CDR3 is TGTGCCAGCAGCTTCGGACAGGGAAACTACAATGAGCAGTTCTTC. It yields the protein CASSFGQGNYNEQFF.

The V gene is TRBV5-1, the J gene TRBJ2-7, with D perhaps matching TRBD2 (5 bases). V was pared by 5 bases and J by 6 bases, with 18 bases between. CDR3 size: 14 residues. Looked up from germline, CDR1 is SGHRS and CDR2 is YFSETQ. The CDR3 loop reads CASSDEPGNIEQYF. DNA of the CDR3: TGCGCCAGCAGTGACGAACCCGGGAATATCGAGCAGTACTTC.

The chain is built from TRBV9 and TRBJ1-1; tentatively, D is TRBD1 (5 bases). With 4 bases removed from V and 1 base from J, the gap between germline ends came to 14 bases. Germline CDR1 SGDLS, CDR2 YYNGEE. The length of the CDR3 is 15 residues. CDR3 region: CASSFSVTANTEAFF. The CDR3 bases are TGTGCCAGCAGCTTCTCGGTGACAGCGAACACTGAAGCTTTCTTT.

The rearrangement joins TRBV27 to TRBJ1-5; the match to TRBD1 covers 12 bases. V lost 2 bases, J lost 6 bases, and 2 bases stayed unmatched. The CDR3 runs 15 residues. From germline, CDR1 is MNHEY and CDR2 SMNVEV (reference sequence). The CDR3 nucleotides are TGTGCCAGCAGTTTAGGGACAGGGGGCGGTCAGCCCCAGCATTTT. Translated: CASSLGTGGGQPQHF.

The chain joins TRBV7-7 to TRBJ2-2, with 7 bases fitting TRBD1. From germline, CDR1 is SSHAT and CDR2 FNYEAQ (reference sequence). V shed 5 bases, J shed 6 bases, and the junction held 9 bases outside the gene matches. The CDR3 runs to 15 residues. The CDR3 region has the DNA TGTGCCAGCAGCCACGCAGGGGGTTCCGCCGGGGAGCTGTTTTTT. Its protein product is CASSHAGGSAGELFF.

The chain couples TRBV20-1 to TRBJ1-2; D might be TRBD1 (6 bases). Per germline, CDR1 DFQATT and CDR2 SNEGSKA (reference sequence). The V end lost 4 bases, the J end lost 6 bases, and 9 bases lay between the germline ends. The CDR3 sequence is 11 residues long. Written as DNA, the CDR3 is TGCAGTGCTAAGGGGGGAAATGGCTACACCTTC. Its protein product is CSAKGGNGYTF.

This clone showed up just once. V is TRBV19 and J is TRBJ2-7; no clear D gene. Germline-derived CDR1 and CDR2 are LNHDA and SQIVND (reference sequence). This CDR3 is built from 14 residues. Deletions cut 2 bases from V and 5 bases from J, with 13 bases between. DNA for the CDR3: TGTGCCAGTAGTATACAAGCCGCGAACCACGAGCAGTACTTC. It specifies CASSIQAANHEQYF. Full variable domain (missing parts from reference TRBV19 and TRBJ2-7): DGGITQSPKYLFRKEGQNVTLSCEQNLNHDAMYWYRQDPGQGLRLIYYSQIVNDFQKGDIAEGYSVSREKKESFPLTVTSAQKNPTAFYLCASSIQAANHEQYFGPGTRLTVT.

The count of this clone is one. The chain links TRBV5-8 to TRBJ1-3, with 7 bases matching TRBD1. Germline assignment: CDR1 SGHTS and CDR2 YDEGEE. This CDR3 has 15 residues. With 4 bases clipped from V and 4 bases from J, the junction kept 8 bases outside the gene matches. The DNA for the CDR3 is TGTGCCAGCAGCGAGGGACAGCGGGCAGGAAACACCATATATTTT. Encoded protein: CASSEGQRAGNTIYF.

The rearrangement uses TRBV11-2 and TRBJ2-7; 7 nucleotides match TRBD1. The CDR3 length is 15 residues. The junction had 7 bases not matched to a gene; V was cut back by 5 bases and J by 0 bases. Germline CDR1 SGHAT, CDR2 FQNNGV. The CDR3 is CASSARDRPSYEQYF. The CDR3 nucleotides read TGTGCCAGCAGCGCAAGGGACAGACCCTCCTACGAGCAGTACTTC.

V and J are TRBV13 and TRBJ1-1; tentatively, D is TRBD1 (6 bases). CDR1 and CDR2 (germline): PRHDT, FYEKMQ (reference sequence). This CDR3 has 13 amino acids. The ends were cut back, 5 bases at V and 6 bases at J, with 13 bases in the middle. The CDR3 DNA follows: TGTGCCAGCAGCGGCAACAGGGTGGCTGAAGCTTTCTTT. Translated, it gives CASSGNRVAEAFF.

The V gene is TRBV6-1, the J gene TRBJ2-7; D is perhaps TRBD1 (6 bases). The CDR3 loop spans 13 amino acids. The V and J ends lost 10 bases and 4 bases respectively, with 17 bases between them. CDR1 is MNHNS and CDR2 is SASEGT in the germline V gene. The CDR3 sequence is CAIEDTGFYEQYF. The CDR3 coding sequence is TGTGCCATCGAGGATACAGGGTTTTACGAGCAGTACTTC.

CDR3 protein: CASSPGTSLGGEQFF. CDR3 sequence (DNA): TGTGCCAGCAGCCCCGGGACTAGCTTAGGGGGTGAGCAGTTCTTC. This chain joins TRBV11-2 and TRBJ2-1; the match to TRBD2 covers 9 bases. The CDR3 is made up of 15 amino acids. V lost 5 bases and J lost 9; bases outside the gene matches: 11. Germline loops: CDR1 SGHAT, CDR2 FQNNGV.

As to this clone: A read error may account for a junction end that differs from germline. The rearrangement uses TRBV6-5 and TRBJ2-3; 8 nucleotides align to TRBD2. The CDR3 loop spans 15 amino acids. Germline CDR1 reads MNHEY; CDR2 reads SVGAGI. CDR3 DNA sequence: TGTACCAGCAGTGTCGGGGGGGCTCACACAGATACGCAGTATTTT. This codes for CTSSVGGAHTDTQYF.

The chain is built from TRBV6-5 and TRBJ2-5; weak D call: TRBD1 (5 bases). Gene TRBJ2-7 matches the end of the DNA better, so the J call may be wrong. The length of the CDR3 is 14 residues. The germline CDR1 and CDR2 sequences are MNHEY and SVGAGI. CDR3 in amino acids: CASSYSARDYEQYF. The CDR3 nucleotides are TGTGCCAGCAGTTACTCAGCCAGGGACTACGAGCAGTACTTC.